The present T cell receptor (beta chain) was sequenced within a study of T cell responses to AZD1222 COVID-19 vaccine. Profiling relied on immunoSEQ multiplex PCR, and the TCRdb table lists in-frame clones only, not all of them. The sample lists roughly 180,000 clones; 85% to 95% were seen once. Remarks on this clone: The antigen is not known.

Overall study findings and caveats: Most donors were white British, females outnumbered males, and clonal diversity was possibly underestimated.

The sequence was collected from an adult in good health. Sequences were derived from peripheral blood, sampled on day 0 of AZD1222 vaccination.

In DNA, the CDR3 is TGTGCCAGCAGTCCCCCGCGGGGGGTGGGCCAGCCCCAGCATTTT. Translated: CASSPPRGVGQPQHF. This chain joins TRBV28 and TRBJ1-5; maybe TRBD1 (5 bases). Looked up from germline, CDR1 is MDHEN and CDR2 is SYDVKM. This CDR3 is 15 amino acids long. Trimming took 5 bases from V and 7 from J, leaving 18 bases between them.